The 11 T cell receptor beta chains below all came from one sample that was sequenced in a study of blood T cells in healthy people across ages. Sample-barcoded 5' priming and a J-beta primer mix drove a second PCR of about 6 to 12 cycles. MiXCR was run by TCRdb on the 5' RACE reads, yielding one entry per CDR3 protein. This sample has some 900,000 distinct CDR3 sequences; 40% to 60% occur once, and the top ten carry around an eighth. Material: blood. The receptors were sampled from a man aged 25-40 years in good health.

There are many counts of this clonotype. The chain joins TRBV9 to TRBJ1-2; D is unresolved. Germline assignment: CDR1 SGDLS and CDR2 YYNGEE. Between the trimmed V and J ends, which lost 4 bases and 7 bases, there was a span of 11 bases. The CDR3 runs 12 residues. CDR3 protein: CASSPSRGGYTF. The CDR3, as DNA: TGTGCCAGCAGCCCCAGCCGTGGTGGCTACACCTTC.

The chain uses TRBV3-1 and TRBJ1-4; no firm D call. The germline V gene encodes CDR1 LGHDT and CDR2 YNNKEL (reference sequence). The ends were cut back, 1 base at V and 6 bases at J, with 12 bases in the middle. This CDR3 has 15 residues. CDR3 sequence: CASSQGPRGDEKLFF. The CDR3 DNA sequence: TGTGCCAGCAGCCAAGGTCCCCGGGGAGATGAAAAACTGTTTTTT.

The J gene is TRBJ1-1, the V gene TRBV28; D is unresolved. V lost 11 bases and J 0 bases, leaving 13 bases between the germline ends. Per germline, CDR1 MDHEN and CDR2 SYDVKM. The CDR3 sequence is 13 residues long. CDR3 sequence reads: CAVYRDMNTEAFF. CDR3 coding DNA: TGTGCCGTCTACAGAGACATGAACACTGAAGCTTTCTTT. Using reference TRBV28 and TRBJ1-1 for the parts outside the CDR3, the full variable domain is DVKVTQSSRYLVKRTGEKVFLECVQDMDHENMFWYRQDPGLGLRLIYFSYDVKMKEKGDIPEGYSVSREKKERFSLILESASTNQTSMYLCAVYRDMNTEAFFGQGTRLTVV.

This clonotype was detected only once. V and J are TRBV20-1 and TRBJ2-5, with a tentative D call TRBD2 (5 bases). The J call is in doubt because the DNA end fits TRBJ2-7 better. Per the germline V gene, CDR1 is DFQATT and CDR2 is SNEGSKA (reference sequence). The CDR3 totals 11 residues. CDR3 region: CSRLERDEQYF. The CDR3 region has the DNA TGCAGCCGACTGGAGAGGGACGAGCAGTACTTC.

This clonotype was seen more than once but under ten times. The gene calls are TRBV7-2 and TRBJ2-1, with D possibly TRBD2 on 5 matching bases. Germline loops: CDR1 SGHTA, CDR2 FQGNSA. The CDR3 is 15 residues long. V was clipped by 0 bases and J by 6 bases, with 12 bases between them. The CDR3 nucleotides are TGTGCCAGCAGCTTAGCGCCTTTAGCGAGCAATGAGCAGTTCTTC. It specifies CASSLAPLASNEQFF.

V and J are TRBV12-3 or TRBV12-4 and TRBJ2-2; TRBD1 matches at 9 bases. The CDR3 is made up of 16 amino acids. V shed 5 bases and J 2 bases; nucleotides not matched to a gene: 6. In DNA form, the CDR3 reads TGTGCCAGCAGTGAACAGGGGGCGGAAAACACCGGGGAGCTGTTTTTT. Amino acids: CASSEQGAENTGELFF.

This clonotype was detected only a few times. The V gene is TRBV3-1, the J gene TRBJ1-1; D remains unclear. Germline loops: CDR1 LGHDT, CDR2 YNNKEL (reference sequence). The CDR3 runs to 15 residues. Trimming shortened V by 5 bases and J by 4 bases, and 17 bases separated the two germline ends. In DNA form, the CDR3 reads TGTGCCAGCAGCAAAGGGCAGCTTTTTGGCACTGAAGCTTTCTTT. It specifies CASSKGQLFGTEAFF.

This sequence joins TRBV7-9 and TRBJ1-5; D is perhaps TRBD1 (5 bases). V was shortened by 8 bases and J by 7 bases, with 18 bases between the two germline ends. Per the germline V gene, CDR1 is SEHNR and CDR2 is FQNEAQ (reference sequence). The CDR3 length is 14 residues. The chain's CDR3 is CASSLVGDPQPQHF. Written as DNA, the CDR3 is TGTGCCAGCTCCCTCGTGGGGGATCCCCAGCCCCAGCATTTT.

This clonotype was counted many times. This chain uses TRBV20-1 with TRBJ2-3; 10 nucleotides agree with TRBD2. The CDR3 length is 15 residues. Germline CDR1 DFQATT, CDR2 SNEGSKA (reference sequence). V shed 6 bases, J shed 5 bases, and the junction held 11 bases outside the gene matches. This CDR3 reads CSAPLPGLARDTQYF. The CDR3 DNA sequence: TGCAGTGCCCCCCTCCCGGGACTAGCGAGAGATACGCAGTATTTT.

This clonotype has ten or more counts. The chain combines TRBV4-2 with TRBJ2-7; D is perhaps TRBD2 (7 bases). Trimming shortened V by 1 base and J by 5 bases, and 15 bases separated the two germline ends. Germline V gene sequence: CDR1 LGHNA, CDR2 YNFKEQ. CDR3 size: 15 residues. The CDR3 here is CASSQVKGGGNEQYF. DNA for the CDR3: TGTGCCAGCAGCCAAGTTAAGGGGGGGGGCAACGAGCAGTACTTC.

The V gene is TRBV6-6, the J gene TRBJ2-1, with TRBD2 matching over 9 bases. CDR3 length: 16 amino acids. Germline trimming cut 2 bases from V and 5 bases from J; bases unmatched to any gene: 7. Germline CDR1 reads MNHNY; CDR2 reads SVGAGI (reference sequence). The CDR3 here is CASSYQASGANNEQFF. The CDR3 coding sequence is TGTGCCAGCAGTTACCAGGCTAGCGGGGCCAACAATGAGCAGTTCTTC.